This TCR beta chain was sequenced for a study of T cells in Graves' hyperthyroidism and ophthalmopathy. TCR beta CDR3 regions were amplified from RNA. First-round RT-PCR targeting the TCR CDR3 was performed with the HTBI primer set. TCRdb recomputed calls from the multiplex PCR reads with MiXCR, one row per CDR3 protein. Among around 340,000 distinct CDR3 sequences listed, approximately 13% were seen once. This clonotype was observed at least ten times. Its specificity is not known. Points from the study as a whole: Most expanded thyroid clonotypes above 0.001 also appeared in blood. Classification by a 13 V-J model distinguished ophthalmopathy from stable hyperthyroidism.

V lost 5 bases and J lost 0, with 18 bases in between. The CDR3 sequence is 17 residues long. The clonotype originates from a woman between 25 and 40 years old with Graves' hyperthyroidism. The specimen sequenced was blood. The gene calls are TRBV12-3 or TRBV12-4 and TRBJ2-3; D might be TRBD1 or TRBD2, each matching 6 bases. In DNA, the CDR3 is TGTGCCAGCAGTAGGGGGGCGGGTCCCCCTAGCACAGATACGCAGTATTTT. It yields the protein CASSRGAGPPSTDTQYF.